These 32 T cell receptor beta chains were sequenced from one sample in a study of cytomegalovirus exposure and HLA in healthy donors. PCR used 60 Vbeta primers and 13 Jbeta primers. The method was immunoSEQ multiplex PCR; TCRdb's version includes in-frame clones alone and lacks a portion of them. Counted here are about 150,000 clones, 80% occurring once; the ten biggest clones make up 4.5% to 7%. Material: PBMCs. These receptors all stem from a woman in her forties in good health and CMV-seropositive.

The J gene is TRBJ2-7, the V gene TRBV7-8, with 11 bases aligning to TRBD1. Germline V gene data show CDR1 as SGHVS and CDR2 as FQNEAQ. The CDR3 has 16 residues. The J segment lost 3 bases and the V segment lost 4 bases, leaving 8 bases of the junction unmatched. Here the CDR3 reads CASSSRDRGERYEQYF. CDR3 DNA: TGTGCCAGCAGCTCCCGGGACAGGGGGGAACGCTACGAGCAGTACTTC.

The chain is built from TRBV25-1 and TRBJ2-3; the match to TRBD2 covers 8 bases. The CDR3 loop spans 15 amino acids. CDR1 and CDR2 (germline): MGHDK, SYGVNS. Trimming at V came to 3 bases and at J to 1 base, leaving 3 bases not matched to a gene. The CDR3 DNA is TGTGCCAGCAGTGATCGAGCGGGGGGCACAGATACGCAGTATTTT. This encodes CASSDRAGGTDTQYF.

This clone has at least ten counts. This chain links TRBV19 with TRBJ1-4, with a tentative D call TRBD1 (6 bases). Looked up from germline, CDR1 is LNHDA and CDR2 is SQIVND (reference sequence). The CDR3 runs to 14 residues. V was cut by 2 bases and J by 7 bases, with 11 bases left in between. This CDR3 is CASSIQGSFEKLFF. The CDR3 nucleotides are TGTGCCAGTAGTATACAGGGGTCGTTTGAAAAACTGTTTTTT.

The gene calls are TRBV19 and TRBJ1-1; D possibly corresponds to TRBD1 (6 bases). The CDR3 has 15 residues. The V gene lost 4 bases and the J gene lost 2 bases, with 14 bases spanning the gap. Looked up from germline, CDR1 is LNHDA and CDR2 is SQIVND (reference sequence). CDR3: CASSTRGQLNTEAFF. The CDR3, as DNA: TGTGCCAGTAGTACCCGAGGACAGCTAAACACTGAAGCTTTCTTT.

The chain couples TRBV6-1 to TRBJ1-2; no definite D call. This CDR3 has 15 amino acids. V lost 8 bases and J 8 bases, leaving 24 bases between the germline ends. Germline V gives CDR1 MNHNS, CDR2 SASEGT. CDR3 sequence: CASLPDGVRMGGYTF. CDR3 nucleotides: TGTGCCAGCTTACCGGACGGGGTACGGATGGGGGGCTACACCTTC.

V gene TRBV11-2 combines with J gene TRBJ1-5; D is possibly TRBD1 (6 bases). The CDR3 runs to 15 residues. Germline V gene data show CDR1 as SGHAT and CDR2 as FQNNGV. Trimming took off 5 bases at V and 6 bases at J, with 17 bases between the two ends. The CDR3 region has the DNA TGTGCCAGCAGCCGAGGTCGGGGGGCGGGTCAGCCCCAGCATTTT. It yields the protein CASSRGRGAGQPQHF. The variable domain in full, with the rest retrieved from reference TRBV11-2 and TRBJ1-5, is EAGVAQSPRYKIIEKRQSVAFWCNPISGHATLYWYQQILGQGPKLLIQFQNNGVVDDSQLPKDRFSAERLKGVDSTLKIQPAKLEDSAVYLCASSRGRGAGQPQHFGDGTRLSIL.

The chain employs TRBV13 and TRBJ2-1; D is possibly TRBD1 (6 bases). The CDR3 sequence is 15 residues long. Germline V gene lookup returns CDR1 PRHDT and CDR2 FYEKMQ (reference sequence). Trimming took off 1 base at V and 4 bases at J, with 11 bases between the two ends. The CDR3 sequence is CASSLAGQSYNEQFF. CDR3 nucleotide sequence: TGTGCCAGCAGCTTAGCAGGACAGAGTTACAATGAGCAGTTCTTC.

V usage is TRBV18 and J usage is TRBJ1-4; 8 bases line up with TRBD1. The CDR3 has 14 residues. Germline V gene sequence: CDR1 KGHSH, CDR2 LQKENI. The junction had 3 bases not matched to a gene; V was cut back by 1 base and J by 8 bases. CDR3 in DNA: TGTGCCAGCTCACCACGGGACAGGTTGGAAAAACTGTTTTTT. Translated, it gives CASSPRDRLEKLFF. The full variable domain, rest sourced from reference TRBV18 and TRBJ1-4, is NAGVMQNPRHLVRRRGQEARLRCSPMKGHSHVYWYRQLPEEGLKFMVYLQKENIIDESGMPKERFSAEFPKEGPSILRIQQVVRGDSAAYFCASSPRDRLEKLFFGSGTQLSVL.

V is TRBV18 and J is TRBJ2-1; 11 nucleotides line up with TRBD2. Germline loops: CDR1 KGHSH, CDR2 LQKENI. The CDR3 runs to 15 residues. After removal of 6 bases from V and 7 bases from J, the junction contained 8 bases not matched to a gene. As DNA, the CDR3 is TGTGCCAGCTCGCCTACTAGCGGGAGTGGGAATGAGCAGTTCTTC. It specifies CASSPTSGSGNEQFF.

The chain employs TRBV28 and TRBJ2-2; 7 bases are shared with TRBD1. There are 16 residues in the CDR3. From germline, CDR1 is MDHEN and CDR2 SYDVKM. V lost 5 bases, J lost 4 bases, and 10 bases stayed unmatched. CDR3 nucleotides: TGTGCCAGCAGTCTACGGACAGGTCTCTTCACCGGGGAGCTGTTTTTT. Protein sequence: CASSLRTGLFTGELFF.

The chain has TRBV30 and TRBJ2-7; possible D gene TRBD2, 5 bases. The CDR3 contains 10 residues. Germline V lookup: CDR1 GTSNPN, CDR2 SVGIG (reference sequence). Trimming left V 5 bases short and J 9 bases short, with 11 bases between. As DNA, the CDR3 is TGTGCCTGGGAAAGTGAGGGGCAGTACTTC. Translating gives CAWESEGQYF.

The chain is built from TRBV7-9 and TRBJ2-7, with TRBD2 matching 7 bases. CDR1 is SEHNR and CDR2 is FQNEAQ in the germline V gene (reference sequence). The V and J ends lost 5 bases and 2 bases, in that order; junction bases with no gene match: 12. The CDR3 contains 16 residues. CDR3 protein: CASSAPGLGGTYEQYF. The CDR3 nucleotides are TGTGCCAGCAGCGCCCCGGGGCTGGGAGGGACCTACGAGCAGTACTTC.

This chain uses TRBV28 with TRBJ2-1; no firm D call. The CDR3 contains 13 residues. Between the trimmed V and J ends, which lost 6 bases and 3 bases, there was a span of 9 bases. Germline V CDR1 and CDR2: MDHEN, SYDVKM. The chain's CDR3 is CASSSLRYNEQFF. CDR3 nucleotides: TGTGCCAGCAGCTCCCTCCGCTACAATGAGCAGTTCTTC.

The DNA for the CDR3 is TGTGCCAGCAGCTTACTAGCGGAAGACACAGATACGCAGTATTTT. Its translation: CASSLLAEDTDTQYF. The V and J genes are TRBV7-6 and TRBJ2-3; the match to TRBD2 covers 7 bases. CDR1 SGHVS and CDR2 FNYEAQ come from the germline V gene. The CDR3 length is 15 residues. J lost 2 bases, V lost 2 bases, and 4 bases had no gene match.

The chain couples TRBV19 to TRBJ2-1; D is possibly TRBD1 (8 bases). The germline gives CDR1 LNHDA, CDR2 SQIVND (reference sequence). The CDR3 totals 19 residues. V was clipped by 5 bases and J by 3 bases, with 26 bases between them. In DNA form, the CDR3 reads TGTGCCAGTAGTCCTGGGACAGGCCGTACGGCGGGAGTCTACAATGAGCAGTTCTTC. Translation gives CASSPGTGRTAGVYNEQFF.

This clone was observed once. CDR3 residues: CASSVASGGTYEQYF. DNA of the CDR3: TGTGCCAGCAGCGTAGCTAGCGGGGGGACCTACGAGCAGTACTTC. The rearrangement joins TRBV9 to TRBJ2-7; 11 positions agree with TRBD2. Germline lookup yields CDR1 SGDLS and CDR2 YYNGEE. V lost 0 bases and J lost 2; bases outside the gene matches: 1. The CDR3 is 15 amino acids.

The chain links TRBV11-3 to TRBJ2-3; 10 bases fit TRBD2. The CDR3 length is 15 residues. Germline V gives CDR1 SGHNT, CDR2 YENEEA. V was pared by 3 bases and J by 2 bases, with 2 bases of the junction left unmatched. The CDR3 nucleotides are TGTGCCAGCAGCTTCGGACTAGCGGACACAGATACGCAGTATTTT. As protein: CASSFGLADTDTQYF.

The chain uses TRBV27 and TRBJ2-7, with 10 positions matching TRBD1. Germline V CDR1 and CDR2: MNHEY, SMNVEV (reference sequence). The V segment lost 8 bases and the J segment 2 bases; nucleotides outside the gene matches: 9. The CDR3 loop spans 15 amino acids. The CDR3 nucleotides are TGTGCCAGCCGCAACCCTGGACAGGGGGCCTACGAGCAGTACTTC. As protein: CASRNPGQGAYEQYF.

The chain has TRBV18 and TRBJ2-7; possibly TRBD1 for D (8 bases). V shed 5 bases and J shed 3 bases, with 20 bases lying between them. CDR3 length: 16 amino acids. The germline gives CDR1 KGHSH, CDR2 LQKENI. The CDR3 is CASSTRTGRGGYEQYF. DNA of the CDR3: TGTGCCAGCTCAACAAGGACAGGGAGGGGAGGCTACGAGCAGTACTTC.

The CDR3 DNA is TGTGCCAGCAGTGACATCCCAGCGGGTCGGGAGACCCAGTACTTC. Translation: CASSDIPAGRETQYF. This rearrangement joins TRBV2 to TRBJ2-5, with D maybe TRBD2 (6 bases). Looked up from germline, CDR1 is SNHLY and CDR2 is FYNNEI. The CDR3 consists of 15 residues. Trimming left V 3 bases short and J 5 bases short, with 16 bases between. The full variable domain, rest sourced from reference TRBV2 and TRBJ2-5, is EPEVTQTPSHQVTQMGQEVILRCVPISNHLYFYWYRQILGQKVEFLVSFYNNEISEKSEIFDDQFSVERPDGSNFTLKIRSTKLEDSAMYFCASSDIPAGRETQYFGPGTRLLVL.

The chain combines TRBV15 with TRBJ1-1; TRBD1 is a possible D gene (6 bases). Germline V CDR1 and CDR2: LNHNV, YYDKDF (reference sequence). There are 14 residues in the CDR3. Between the trimmed V and J ends, which lost 0 bases and 4 bases, there was a span of 9 bases. In DNA form, the CDR3 reads TGTGCCACCAGCAGAGATGGGGGGGCCACTGAAGCTTTCTTT. It specifies CATSRDGGATEAFF.

V gene TRBV5-1 combines with J gene TRBJ2-1, with 8 bases fitting TRBD2. The CDR3 has 18 amino acids. Germline CDR1 reads SGHRS; CDR2 reads YFSETQ. V shed 4 bases, J shed 1 base, and the junction held 13 bases outside the gene matches. The DNA for the CDR3 is TGCGCCAGCAGCCTAACCGGGTTGGCTAGCGGGTCCTACAATGAGCAGTTCTTC. Translating it yields CASSLTGLASGSYNEQFF. Looking up the rest from reference TRBV5-1 and TRBJ2-1 gives the full variable domain: KAGVTQTPRYLIKTRGQQVTLSCSPISGHRSVSWYQQTPGQGLQFLFEYFSETQRNKGNFPGRFSGRQFSNSRSEMNVSTLELGDSALYLCASSLTGLASGSYNEQFFGPGTRLTVL.

The chain carries TRBV30 and TRBJ1-2; D remains unclear. The CDR3 covers 16 residues. V gave up 2 bases and J gave up 6 bases, with 22 bases separating them. CDR1 GTSNPN and CDR2 SVGIG come from the germline V gene (reference sequence). CDR3 DNA sequence: TGTGCCTGGAGTACACAAGGACTAGGACCTACCCATGGCTACACCTTC. Protein sequence: CAWSTQGLGPTHGYTF.

The DNA for the CDR3 is TGTGCCAGCAGCGTAGGAGGAACAGATACGCAGTATTTT. Translated: CASSVGGTDTQYF. The chain employs TRBV9 and TRBJ2-3, with D unclear. In germline, CDR1 is SGDLS, CDR2 YYNGEE. The CDR3 is 13 residues long. Trimming pared 0 bases from V and 3 bases from J, leaving 5 bases between.

J is TRBJ2-5 and V is TRBV19; TRBD2 agrees at 8 bases. The germline V gene encodes CDR1 LNHDA and CDR2 SQIVND (reference sequence). The CDR3 length is 15 residues. Trimming removed 0 bases from V and 11 bases from J; junction bases left unmatched: 11. CDR3 protein: CASSIDGSGIREQYF. Written as DNA, the CDR3 is TGTGCCAGTAGTATAGACGGTAGCGGGATAAGGGAGCAGTACTTC.

The chain uses TRBV5-1 and TRBJ2-7; 11 nucleotides align to TRBD2. CDR1 and CDR2 (germline): SGHRS, YFSETQ. The CDR3 extends over 15 amino acids. V was clipped by 2 bases and J by 2 bases; unmatched bases: 3. The CDR3 DNA follows: TGCGCCAGCAGCTTCGGGACTAGCGGTACCTACGAGCAGTACTTC. It codes for CASSFGTSGTYEQYF.

This clone was seen a few times. The V and J genes are TRBV29-1 and TRBJ2-7; 13 nucleotides match TRBD2. CDR3 length: 13 residues. V was clipped by 6 bases and J by 9 bases; unmatched bases: 8. Looked up from germline, CDR1 is SQVTM and CDR2 is ANQGSEA. The DNA of the CDR3 is TGCAGCGTCGTCGGACTAGCGGGAGAGGGGCAGTACTTC. This encodes CSVVGLAGEGQYF.

This chain connects TRBV2 to TRBJ2-7; perhaps TRBD1 as D (5 bases). Germline V gives CDR1 SNHLY, CDR2 FYNNEI. The germline V and J ends were trimmed by 10 bases and 0 bases, with 16 bases remaining between them. CDR3 length equals 14 residues. CDR3 DNA sequence: TGTGCCACCACCCCCAGGGCGCCCTCCTACGAGCAGTACTTC. Its translation: CATTPRAPSYEQYF. Combining the CDR3 with reference TRBV2 and TRBJ2-7 gives the whole variable domain EPEVTQTPSHQVTQMGQEVILRCVPISNHLYFYWYRQILGQKVEFLVSFYNNEISEKSEIFDDQFSVERPDGSNFTLKIRSTKLEDSAMYFCATTPRAPSYEQYFGPGTRLTVT.

The chain joins TRBV7-9 to TRBJ2-5; tentative D call: TRBD1 (5 bases). The CDR3 is 16 amino acids. V was cut by 1 base and J by 2 bases, with 14 bases left in between. Germline V lookup: CDR1 SEHNR, CDR2 FQNEAQ (reference sequence). The CDR3 DNA sequence: TGTGCCAGCAGCTTAGGAAGACAGATAACACAAGAGACCCAGTACTTC. Its translation is CASSLGRQITQETQYF. Based on the CDR3 plus reference TRBV7-9 and TRBJ2-5, the full variable domain is DTGVSQNPRHKITKRGQNVTFRCDPISEHNRLYWYRQTLGQGPEFLTYFQNEAQLEKSRLLSDRFSAERPKGSFSTLEIQRTEQGDSAMYLCASSLGRQITQETQYFGPGTRLLVL.

This chain joins TRBV6-5 and TRBJ2-3; 9 bases fit TRBD2. V lost 5 bases to trimming and J lost 6 bases; unmatched junction nucleotides: 9. The length of the CDR3 is 15 residues. In germline, CDR1 is MNHEY, CDR2 SVGAGI. CDR3 sequence reads: CASSVRIAGADTQYF. CDR3 sequence (DNA): TGTGCCAGCAGTGTGCGGATAGCGGGAGCGGATACGCAGTATTTT.

The chain links TRBV6-1 to TRBJ1-1; D is uncertain. V was shortened by 2 bases and J by 6 bases, with 10 bases between the two germline ends. CDR3 size: 13 residues. Germline CDR1 reads MNHNS; CDR2 reads SASEGT. The CDR3 nucleotides are TGTGCCAGCAGTGAAAGAGGAGAGGCTGAAGCTTTCTTT. Encoded protein: CASSERGEAEAFF.

The chain uses TRBV10-3 and TRBJ1-5; perhaps TRBD1 as D (5 bases). The CDR3 is made up of 15 amino acids. The V gene lost 0 bases and the J gene lost 3 bases, with 9 bases spanning the gap. Germline V gives CDR1 ENHRY, CDR2 SYGVKD. CDR3 bases: TGTGCCATCAGTGAGTCGTTAGGGGACAATCAGCCCCAGCATTTT. Amino acids: CAISESLGDNQPQHF.